This TCR beta chain was identified in a study of neurological immune-mediated disorders (dated by TCRdb to the late 2010s). Context from the whole study: Peripheral blood TCR-beta repertoires from HTLV-I-associated myelopathy (HAM/TSP) patients, multiple sclerosis patients and healthy controls were compared by UMI-based sequencing. The cohort was made up of 68 subjects, consisting of around 14 HAM/TSP patients, approximately 35 multiple sclerosis patients and 20 healthy controls. Longitudinal samples, technical triplicates and paired sorted CD4+ and CD8+ T-cell subsets, alongside PBMC samples, were included among the roughly 96 TCR-beta libraries.

The paper as a whole reports these results and caveats: Expanded clones from different subjects shared no identical CDR3 amino acid sequences, which suggests that TCR-beta repertoires were private in all groups. The highest TCR clonal expansion was observed in HAM/TSP patients, whereas the lowest was observed in MS patients, even when compared with healthy controls.

Based on the germline V gene (reference sequence), the CDR1 and CDR2 sequences are DFQATT and SNEGSKA. From the cysteine through the phenylalanine, the CDR3 covers 16 amino acids. The sequence is cut down to CDR3 DNA, 48 bases in frame from base 1. V loses 3 bases at its end and J loses 3 bases; junction bases beyond the gene matches: 9. This clonotype came up many times. The antigen it recognizes is unknown. No per-base quality is available; no much larger clone lies one base away. cDNA synthesis used template-switch 5'RACE with a primer carrying a 10-nucleotide random unique molecular identifier tagging each TCR transcript. Each sequencing run produced over 200 million TCR-beta sequences covering 15-18 subjects. The RNeasy kit was used to extract total RNA. The KAPA Real-time Library Amplification kit was used to amplify TCR-beta VDJ regions with primers targeting the TCR constant region and the 5'RACE anchor. A first PCR added sample indexes and Illumina adaptors, and a second PCR then raised library yield. After Ampure bead purification, the TCR product of roughly 650 bp was size-selected on a 2% E-gel SizeSelection system. Before pooling, libraries had their quality checked on a Bioanalyzer, their concentration measured with Qubit, and their quantity determined with the Kapa Library Quantification kit. An Illumina HiSeq 2500 sequenced the libraries paired-end 2 x 150 bp. To increase sequence diversity, roughly 24-32% phiX was spiked into each library pool. The original pipeline was this. The quality-filtered reads were processed with the UMI-based MiGEC pipeline, whose error correction step removed more than 80% of the raw TCR sequences. VDJ genes were aligned to IMGT germline references, and each clonotype was defined by a unique CDR3 amino acid sequence together with V-J genes. Clonal expansion, Shannon diversity and CDR3 relatedness (CalcPairwiseDistances, ClusterSamples) were evaluated with VDJtools, and phylogenetic trees were built with CLCbio workbench. Expanded clones were defined as having at least 8 unique UMIs, based on coefficient-of-variation modelling across technical triplicates. Using fastp at Q25 and MiXCR, TCRdb reprocessed the public reads and kept productive beta chains. A single entry per CDR3 protein holds the most common genes and DNA from its merged rows. Here the V and J calls rest on TCRdb's processing, not on the authors' analysis. Here the sample has tens of thousands of distinct CDR3 sequences; about 9.3% occur a single time. The top ten clonotypes cover roughly 2% of the sample.

The healthy controls were volunteers from blood banks in Maryland, USA. Unsorted PBMC libraries were generated from 2 million PBMCs stored in RNAlater at -80 °C until RNA extraction. Peripheral blood was subjected to Ficoll-Hypaque density gradient centrifugation to isolate PBMCs, which were then cryopreserved in liquid nitrogen. The TCR comes from a man between 35 and 55 years old in good health. The chain couples TRBV20-1 to TRBJ1-2, and TRBD1 matches 11 of the central bases. The specimen sequenced was PBMCs. CDR3 reads: CSARGTGGSLDYGYTF. The bases read TGCAGTGCTAGGGGGACAGGGGGTTCATTAGACTATGGCTACACCTTC.